One TCR beta chain is described in this entry. The antigen is not known. The V gene end was trimmed by 5 bases and the J gene end by 4 bases; junction bases not matched to a gene: 6. The CDR3 runs to 13 residues. Per the germline V gene, CDR1 is SQVTM and CDR2 is ANQGSEA. TCRdb reprocessed the 5' RACE reads via MiXCR and lists one record per CDR3 protein. Among more than 600,000 distinct CDR3 sequences listed, 15% to 20% were seen once. These data originate in a study of CD8 T cells in ankylosing spondylitis. Study findings and constraints: What appeared characteristic of ankylosing spondylitis blood was a TCR beta motif of about eight highly homologous variants.

The origin of this receptor is a male donor with ankylosing spondylitis. The rearrangement joins TRBV29-1 to TRBJ2-7; TRBD1 matches 9 bases. Material for sequencing was blood, either unsorted or a sorted T cell fraction (not recorded which). The CDR3 sequence: CSVRQGVEYEQYF. The CDR3 DNA sequence: TGCAGCGTTCGACAGGGGGTAGAATACGAGCAGTACTTC.